This TCR beta chain was recorded in a study of response to subunit inactivated influenza vaccine. V gave up 0 bases and J gave up 11 bases; unmatched junction bases: 4. The CDR3 totals 14 residues. Germline CDR1 is SGHTA and CDR2 is FQGNSA. Findings and caveats of the study: A suggestion made by the authors is that each seasonal influenza vaccination recruits few new T cells.

This clonotype was seen ten or more times. No antigen is known for it. TCRdb passed the RT-PCR reads through MiXCR, listing each CDR3 protein once. The top ten hold 10% to 15% of the sample, which has hundreds of thousands of distinct CDR3 sequences, approximately 7.1% seen once. The sample was PBMCs from blood, taken 23 months after vaccination. The origin of this receptor is a man aged 50 to 75 who received an inactivated influenza vaccine. The rearrangement joins TRBV7-2 to TRBJ2-1, with 10 bases lining up with TRBD2. The CDR3 DNA sequence: TGTGCCAGCAGCTTAGCTTCTAGCGGGGGCCAGCAGTTCTTC. It encodes CASSLASSGGQQFF.